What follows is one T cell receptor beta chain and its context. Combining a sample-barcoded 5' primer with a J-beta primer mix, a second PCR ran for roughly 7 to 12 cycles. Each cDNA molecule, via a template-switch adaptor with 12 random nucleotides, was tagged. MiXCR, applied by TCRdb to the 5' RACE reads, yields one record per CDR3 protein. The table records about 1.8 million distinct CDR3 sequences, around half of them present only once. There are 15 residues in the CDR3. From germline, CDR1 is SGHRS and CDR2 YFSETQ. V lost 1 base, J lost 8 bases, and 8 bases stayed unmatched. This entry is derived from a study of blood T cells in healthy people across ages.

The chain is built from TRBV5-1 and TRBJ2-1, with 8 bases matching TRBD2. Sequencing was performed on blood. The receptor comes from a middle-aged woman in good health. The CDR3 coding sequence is TGCGCCAGCAGCTTGCCGGGTGGTAGCGGGGATGAGCAGTTCTTC. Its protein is CASSLPGGSGDEQFF.